Below are 20 T cell receptor beta chains sequenced from a single sample in a study of blood T cell repertoires in COVID-19. Some clones are missing from TCRdb's copy, which holds only in-frame ones; the method was immunoSEQ multiplex PCR. Of hundreds of thousands of clones in the sample, roughly 84% were seen once. Sequencing used peripheral blood. The receptors were sampled from a woman in her thirties or forties who had recovered from COVID-19.

V usage is TRBV5-1 and J usage is TRBJ2-1; 7 bases agree with TRBD2. The germline V gene has CDR1 SGHRS and CDR2 YFSETQ. With 0 bases clipped from V and 2 bases from J, the junction kept 2 bases outside the gene matches. The CDR3 totals 15 residues. CDR3 in DNA: TGCGCCAGCAGCTTGGCTAGCGGACCCTACAATGAGCAGTTCTTC. The encoded protein is CASSLASGPYNEQFF. Drawing the rest from reference TRBV5-1 and TRBJ2-1, the complete variable domain is KAGVTQTPRYLIKTRGQQVTLSCSPISGHRSVSWYQQTPGQGLQFLFEYFSETQRNKGNFPGRFSGRQFSNSRSEMNVSTLELGDSALYLCASSLASGPYNEQFFGPGTRLTVL.

V and J are TRBV11-2 and TRBJ2-5; 7 nucleotides match TRBD2. The CDR3 extends over 19 amino acids. The germline V gene encodes CDR1 SGHAT and CDR2 FQNNGV. J lost 4 bases, V lost 1 base, and 18 bases had no gene match. CDR3 sequence: CASSLGLAGDTFLPETQYF. CDR3 DNA sequence: TGTGCCAGCAGCTTAGGTCTTGCGGGAGACACATTCCTCCCAGAGACCCAGTACTTC.

The chain links TRBV11-2 to TRBJ2-5; 13 positions match TRBD2. The CDR3 length is 16 residues. The germline gives CDR1 SGHAT, CDR2 FQNNGV. V shed 4 bases, J shed 4 bases, and the junction held 6 bases outside the gene matches. The CDR3 sequence: CASSSTSGGRGETQYF. CDR3 coding DNA: TGTGCCAGCAGCTCGACTAGCGGGGGGCGGGGAGAGACCCAGTACTTC.

As to this clone: The same CDR3 can be traced to other DNA sequences in this sample. The chain joins TRBV6-2 or TRBV6-3 to TRBJ2-7; 7 positions match TRBD2. The length of the CDR3 is 14 residues. Unmatched junction bases numbered 4, after V lost 3 bases and J lost 2 bases. The germline V gene encodes CDR1 MNHEY and CDR2 SVGEGT. DNA of the CDR3: TGTGCCAGCAGTTATTCTAGCGGCCCCTACGAGCAGTACTTC. It yields the protein CASSYSSGPYEQYF.

The chain links TRBV9 to TRBJ2-1; D ambiguous. The CDR3 totals 14 residues. Per germline, CDR1 SGDLS and CDR2 YYNGEE. V was shortened by 0 bases and J by 6 bases, with 10 bases between the two germline ends. For the CDR3, the DNA is TGTGCCAGCAGCGTAGTGGGCCAAGGCAATGAGCAGTTCTTC. Amino acids: CASSVVGQGNEQFF.

V usage is TRBV7-9 and J usage is TRBJ2-3; the match to TRBD2 covers 10 bases. The CDR3 is 15 residues long. V lost 5 bases and J lost 2; bases outside the gene matches: 4. From germline, CDR1 is SEHNR and CDR2 FQNEAQ (reference sequence). CDR3 DNA sequence: TGTGCCAGCAGCCAGACTAGCGGGTTCACAGATACGCAGTATTTT. It codes for CASSQTSGFTDTQYF.

The chain employs TRBV6-2 or TRBV6-3 and TRBJ2-4, with D possibly matching TRBD2 (6 bases). This CDR3 spans 16 amino acids. V lost 1 base and J lost 0, with 10 bases in between. Germline V gene lookup returns CDR1 MNHEY and CDR2 SVGEGT. Here the CDR3 reads CASSYWGVLAKNIQYF. CDR3 nucleotides: TGTGCCAGCAGTTACTGGGGGGTATTAGCCAAAAACATTCAGTACTTC.

The CDR3 nucleotides read TGTGCCAGCAGCTCGGGACCGGGACAAAAAGGGGATACGCAGTATTTT. This encodes CASSSGPGQKGDTQYF. This chain uses TRBV7-9 with TRBJ2-3; tentative D call: TRBD1 (6 bases). CDR1 SEHNR and CDR2 FQNEAQ come from the germline V gene (reference sequence). Trimming shortened V by 4 bases and J by 6 bases, and 20 bases separated the two germline ends. The CDR3 covers 16 residues.

The chain joins TRBV5-6 to TRBJ1-2; no definite D call. V was pared by 4 bases and J by 5 bases, with 6 bases between. CDR1 and CDR2 from the germline V gene are SGHDT and YYEEEE. This CDR3 comprises 11 residues. The chain's CDR3 is CASSLTYGYTF. The CDR3 DNA reads as TGTGCCAGCAGCCTGACATATGGCTACACCTTC.

The rearrangement uses TRBV4-1 and TRBJ2-1; 9 bases are a match to TRBD1. The germline V gene has CDR1 MGHRA and CDR2 YSYEKL. V shed 8 bases, J shed 7 bases, and the junction held 12 bases outside the gene matches. The CDR3 spans 15 residues. The CDR3 DNA is TGCGCCAGCTCGACTTCCGGGACAGGGCGGAATGAGCAGTTCTTC. Its protein product is CASSTSGTGRNEQFF.

This rearrangement joins TRBV19 to TRBJ1-4; 8 positions match TRBD1. Germline V gene data show CDR1 as LNHDA and CDR2 as SQIVND (reference sequence). V shed 4 bases and J 7 bases; nucleotides not matched to a gene: 8. The CDR3 spans 15 residues. CDR3 protein: CASSKSGQGSEKLFF. In DNA, the CDR3 is TGTGCCAGTAGTAAATCAGGACAGGGATCTGAAAAACTGTTTTTT.

The chain is built from TRBV19 and TRBJ1-6; tentative D call: TRBD1 (6 bases). There are 14 residues in the CDR3. The germline V gene encodes CDR1 LNHDA and CDR2 SQIVND (reference sequence). V shed 3 bases and J shed 6 bases, with 9 bases lying between them. The CDR3 here is CASSITGPNSPLHF. CDR3 sequence (DNA): TGTGCCAGTAGTATCACAGGGCCTAATTCACCCCTCCACTTT.

V usage is TRBV27 and J usage is TRBJ1-4; D is unclear. This CDR3 is built from 16 residues. Germline assignment: CDR1 MNHEY and CDR2 SMNVEV (reference sequence). V was shortened by 8 bases and J by 0 bases, with 16 bases between the two germline ends. CDR3 amino acids: CASGRSGSSTNEKLFF. CDR3 in DNA: TGTGCCAGCGGTCGATCCGGGTCTTCAACTAATGAAAAACTGTTTTTT.

The rearrangement links TRBV30 to TRBJ1-2, with 9 nucleotides matching TRBD1. J gave up 2 bases and V 5 bases, and 12 bases lay outside the gene matches. The CDR3 is made up of 16 amino acids. Per the germline V gene, CDR1 is GTSNPN and CDR2 is SVGIG (reference sequence). In DNA, the CDR3 is TGTGCCTGGGTGCCTGGGACAGGGAAGTCAAACTATGGCTACACCTTC. Amino acid sequence: CAWVPGTGKSNYGYTF.

The chain combines TRBV9 with TRBJ2-2; 9 bases are shared with TRBD1. V trimming: 1 base; J trimming: 7 bases; junction bases outside the gene matches: 11. This CDR3 is built from 17 residues. Per germline, CDR1 SGDLS and CDR2 YYNGEE. CDR3 sequence reads: CASSVTLLQGANGELFF. In nucleotides, the CDR3 is TGTGCCAGCAGCGTAACCTTATTACAGGGGGCGAACGGGGAGCTGTTTTTT.

V gene TRBV7-6 combines with J gene TRBJ2-5, with TRBD1 as a possible D gene (5 bases). In germline, CDR1 is SGHVS, CDR2 FNYEAQ. V gave up 0 bases and J gave up 4 bases, with 12 bases separating them. CDR3 length: 15 amino acids. The CDR3 DNA follows: TGTGCCAGCAGCTTAGCCGCAGGGATTCGAGAGACCCAGTACTTC. Translation: CASSLAAGIRETQYF.

V is TRBV18 and J is TRBJ1-5; a weak D match, TRBD1 (5 bases). The V and J ends lost 1 base and 2 bases respectively, with 6 bases between them. The germline gives CDR1 KGHSH, CDR2 LQKENI. The CDR3 runs to 14 residues. DNA of the CDR3: TGTGCCAGCTCACCACGGGGGGGCAATCAGCCCCAGCATTTT. Encoded protein: CASSPRGGNQPQHF.

The table lists this clone with a count of one. The rearrangement joins TRBV5-4 to TRBJ2-2, with a possible D match to TRBD1 (5 bases). This CDR3 has 15 residues. The V gene's germline CDR1 is SGHNT and CDR2 YYREEE (reference sequence). Trimming removed 4 bases at V and 1 base at J, with 11 bases between. The CDR3 sequence: CASSPDRRNTGELFF. DNA of the CDR3: TGTGCCAGCAGCCCCGACAGAAGGAACACCGGGGAGCTGTTTTTT.

Here the CDR3 reads CAISSSGPYEQYF. The CDR3, as DNA: TGTGCCATCAGTAGTAGCGGACCCTACGAGCAGTACTTC. J is TRBJ2-7 and V is TRBV10-3; D possibly corresponds to TRBD2 (6 bases). V was cut by 5 bases and J by 2 bases, with 10 bases left in between. CDR1 is ENHRY, CDR2 SYGVKD, per germline. The CDR3 loop spans 13 amino acids.

V and J are TRBV11-3 and TRBJ2-3; 7 bases are a match to TRBD1. Looked up from germline, CDR1 is SGHNT and CDR2 is YENEEA. The V gene end was trimmed by 3 bases and the J gene end by 0 bases; junction bases not matched to a gene: 6. This CDR3 region has 16 residues. DNA for the CDR3: TGTGCCAGCAGCTTTCGGACAGGCCCTAGCACAGATACGCAGTATTTT. It translates to CASSFRTGPSTDTQYF. Based on the CDR3 plus reference TRBV11-3 and TRBJ2-3, the full variable domain is EAGVVQSPRYKIIEKKQPVAFWCNPISGHNTLYWYLQNLGQGPELLIRYENEEAVDDSQLPKDRFSAERLKGVDSTLKIQPAELGDSAVYLCASSFRTGPSTDTQYFGPGTRLTVL.